Listed here are 16 T cell receptor beta chains from one sample, sequenced in a study of blood T cells in healthy people across ages. The second PCR ran roughly 7 to 12 cycles with a sample-barcoded 5' primer and J-beta primers. Via MiXCR, TCRdb re-called the 5' RACE reads, giving one row per CDR3 protein. The profile shows more than 450,000 distinct CDR3 sequences, roughly a quarter of them singletons. This sample also belongs to another study, concerning T cells of mothers and their children.

The sample comprised blood. The receptors shown here come from a boy between 2 and 15 years old in good health.

The CDR3 region has the DNA TGCGCCAGCCTTCTAGCTAAAGGGGGAGATACGCAGTATTTT. It translates to CASLLAKGGDTQYF. This chain links TRBV10-2 with TRBJ2-3, with TRBD1 as a possible D gene (6 bases). V was shortened by 8 bases and J by 5 bases, with 17 bases between the two germline ends. The CDR3 loop spans 14 amino acids. Per the germline V gene, CDR1 is WSHSY and CDR2 is SAAADI.

The chain employs TRBV7-6 and TRBJ2-3; no firm D call. Trimming removed 6 bases from V and 4 bases from J, with 14 bases in between. Germline-derived CDR1 and CDR2 are SGHVS and FNYEAQ. CDR3 length: 14 amino acids. This chain's CDR3 is CASSSGSSPDTQYF. Written as DNA, the CDR3 is TGTGCCAGCAGTTCTGGTTCCAGTCCAGATACGCAGTATTTT.

The genes are TRBV12-3 or TRBV12-4 and TRBJ1-4; D is possibly TRBD1 (6 bases). CDR3 length: 15 amino acids. Trimming left V 2 bases short and J 9 bases short, with 16 bases between. This CDR3 is CASSLPGGREKKLFF. The CDR3 nucleotides are TGTGCCAGCAGTTTACCTGGGGGGCGAGAGAAAAAACTGTTTTTT.

V and J are TRBV6-4 and TRBJ2-1; TRBD2 matches at 14 bases. Per the germline V gene, CDR1 is MRHNA and CDR2 is SNTAGT. The J segment lost 8 bases and the V segment lost 11 bases, leaving 14 bases of the junction unmatched. The CDR3 has 16 residues. In DNA, the CDR3 is TGTGCCTCCAGCAAGGGGACTAGCGGGAGTTTCGATGAGCAGTTCTTC. This encodes CASSKGTSGSFDEQFF.

V and J are TRBV6-5 and TRBJ1-2; 10 bases agree with TRBD1. Germline V gives CDR1 MNHEY, CDR2 SVGAGI. Trimming took 4 bases from V and 6 from J; bases not matched to a gene: 2. The CDR3 is 13 amino acids. CDR3 in DNA: TGTGCCAGCAGTTGGGGGACAGGGGATGGCTACACCTTC. Its protein product is CASSWGTGDGYTF.

This clonotype has just a few counts. The rearrangement joins TRBV28 to TRBJ1-1; D is ambiguous. Germline CDR1 MDHEN, CDR2 SYDVKM. The CDR3 contains 12 residues. The V end was cut by 6 bases, the J end by 7 bases, with 12 bases between. Written as DNA, the CDR3 is TGTGCCAGCAGCCTCACGGATTTTGAAGCTTTCTTT. Translated, it gives CASSLTDFEAFF.

The chain has TRBV11-2 and TRBJ2-3; 11 bases are shared with TRBD1. The CDR3 totals 17 residues. The trim removed 1 base at V and 3 bases at J, leaving 6 bases unmatched. Germline lookup yields CDR1 SGHAT and CDR2 FQNNGV. CDR3 residues: CASSLGMDRGRTDTQYF. The CDR3, as DNA: TGTGCCAGCAGCTTAGGAATGGACAGGGGGCGTACAGATACGCAGTATTTT.

The V call is TRBV15, the J call TRBJ1-4; 8 positions agree with TRBD1. Germline-derived CDR1 and CDR2 are LNHNV and YYDKDF (reference sequence). V was pared by 3 bases and J by 6 bases, with 3 bases of the junction left unmatched. This CDR3 comprises 14 residues. CDR3 DNA: TGTGCCACCAGCAGTCAGGGGGCGTATGAAAAACTGTTTTTT. Protein sequence: CATSSQGAYEKLFF.

The V call is TRBV9, the J call TRBJ2-7, with TRBD1 matching 10 bases. Germline V gives CDR1 SGDLS, CDR2 YYNGEE. The CDR3 totals 15 residues. V dropped 3 bases and J dropped 5; count of bases not matched to a gene: 8. The CDR3 loop reads CASSAYGTGEDEQYF. CDR3 nucleotides: TGTGCCAGCAGCGCATACGGGACAGGGGAAGACGAGCAGTACTTC. The full variable domain, its missing parts supplied by reference TRBV9 and TRBJ2-7, is DSGVTQTPKHLITATGQRVTLRCSPRSGDLSVYWYQQSLDQGLQFLIQYYNGEERAKGNILERFSAQQFPDLHSELNLSSLELGDSALYFCASSAYGTGEDEQYFGPGTRLTVT.

This clonotype was seen more than once but under ten times. The chain uses TRBV3-1 and TRBJ2-5; the match to TRBD2 covers 10 bases. This CDR3 is built from 18 residues. Germline-derived CDR1 and CDR2 are LGHDT and YNNKEL (reference sequence). V gave up 1 base and J gave up 7 bases; unmatched junction bases: 15. CDR3 sequence: CASSQVRFSGGPGRTQYF. The CDR3 DNA follows: TGTGCCAGCAGCCAAGTACGTTTTAGCGGGGGGCCCGGGCGGACCCAGTACTTC.

The chain couples TRBV20-1 to TRBJ2-1, with 8 bases fitting TRBD2. CDR3 size: 17 residues. Losses at the gene ends were 3 bases for V and 3 bases for J; bases not matched to a gene: 13. Germline V gives CDR1 DFQATT, CDR2 SNEGSKA (reference sequence). The chain's CDR3 is CSARGRTSQFYYNEQFF. CDR3 sequence (DNA): TGCAGTGCTAGGGGGCGGACTAGCCAATTCTACTACAATGAGCAGTTCTTC.

This chain uses TRBV20-1 with TRBJ2-2, with TRBD2 matching over 10 bases. CDR1 is DFQATT, CDR2 SNEGSKA, per germline (reference sequence). The CDR3 has 14 residues. The ends lost 3 bases at V and 5 bases at J; junction bases unmatched: 3. The CDR3 here is CSASPSGRTGELFF. The CDR3 nucleotides read TGCAGTGCTAGCCCTAGCGGGAGAACCGGGGAGCTGTTTTTT.

This clonotype has just a few counts. The rearrangement links TRBV27 to TRBJ1-2; D is possibly TRBD1 (5 bases). The V gene lost 4 bases and the J gene lost 4 bases, with 19 bases spanning the gap. The CDR3 sequence is 16 residues long. Germline V gives CDR1 MNHEY, CDR2 SMNVEV (reference sequence). Written as DNA, the CDR3 is TGTGCCAGCAGTTACGGGACTCCGCTGGGAGGCTATGGCTACACCTTC. This encodes CASSYGTPLGGYGYTF.

The chain links TRBV5-1 to TRBJ2-3; perhaps TRBD1 as D (5 bases). This CDR3 has 15 residues. The germline V gene encodes CDR1 SGHRS and CDR2 YFSETQ. Trimming took 7 bases from V and 0 from J, leaving 15 bases between them. The CDR3 reads CASLVGVTSTDTQYF. CDR3 nucleotides: TGCGCCAGCCTCGTAGGGGTAACTAGCACAGATACGCAGTATTTT.

This chain uses TRBV29-1 with TRBJ2-7; a weak D match, TRBD1 (6 bases). Trimming removed 5 bases from V and 1 base from J, with 12 bases in between. CDR1 is SQVTM and CDR2 is ANQGSEA in the germline V gene. CDR3 length: 13 residues. CDR3 sequence (DNA): TGCAGCGTTTTCCAGGGACAATCCTACGAGCAGTACTTC. Its protein product is CSVFQGQSYEQYF.

This clonotype was observed a handful of times. V usage is TRBV6-5 and J usage is TRBJ1-4, with D unresolved. The CDR3 covers 10 residues. Germline CDR1 is MNHEY and CDR2 is SVGAGI. CDR3: CDLTGGKLFF. The CDR3 DNA follows: TGTGACTTGACCGGAGGAAAACTGTTTTTT.